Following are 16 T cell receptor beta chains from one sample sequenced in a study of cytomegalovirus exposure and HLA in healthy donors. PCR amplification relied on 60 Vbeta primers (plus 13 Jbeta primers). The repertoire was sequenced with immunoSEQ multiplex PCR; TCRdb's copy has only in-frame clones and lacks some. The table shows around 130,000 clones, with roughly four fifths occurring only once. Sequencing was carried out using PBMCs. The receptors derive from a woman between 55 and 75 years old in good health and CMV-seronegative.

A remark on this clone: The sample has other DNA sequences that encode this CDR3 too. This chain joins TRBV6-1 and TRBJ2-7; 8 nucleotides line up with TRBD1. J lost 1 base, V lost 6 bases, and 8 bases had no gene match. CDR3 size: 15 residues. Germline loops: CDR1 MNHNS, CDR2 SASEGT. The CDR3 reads CASSRPGTGSYEQYF. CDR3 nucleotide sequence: TGTGCCAGCAGCCGTCCCGGGACAGGATCCTACGAGCAGTACTTC.

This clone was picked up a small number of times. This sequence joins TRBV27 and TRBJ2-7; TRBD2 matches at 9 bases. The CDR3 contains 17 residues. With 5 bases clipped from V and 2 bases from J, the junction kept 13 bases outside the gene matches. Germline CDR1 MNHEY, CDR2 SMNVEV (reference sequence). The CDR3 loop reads CASSPRGGSGRTYEQYF. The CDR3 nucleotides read TGTGCCAGCAGTCCCCGAGGTGGTAGCGGGAGAACCTACGAGCAGTACTTC.

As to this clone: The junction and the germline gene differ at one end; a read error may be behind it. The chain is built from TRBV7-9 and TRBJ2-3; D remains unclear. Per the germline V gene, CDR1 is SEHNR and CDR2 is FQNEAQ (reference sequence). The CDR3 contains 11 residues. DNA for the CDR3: TGTTCCAGCAGCCCCGCAGATACGCAGTATTTT. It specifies CSSSPADTQYF.

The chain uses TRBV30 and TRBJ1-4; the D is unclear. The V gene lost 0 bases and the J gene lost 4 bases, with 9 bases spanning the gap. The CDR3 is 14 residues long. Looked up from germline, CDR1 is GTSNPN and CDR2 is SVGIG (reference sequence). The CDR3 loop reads CAWSVGSFNEKLFF. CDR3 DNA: TGTGCCTGGAGTGTGGGGAGTTTTAATGAAAAACTGTTTTTT.

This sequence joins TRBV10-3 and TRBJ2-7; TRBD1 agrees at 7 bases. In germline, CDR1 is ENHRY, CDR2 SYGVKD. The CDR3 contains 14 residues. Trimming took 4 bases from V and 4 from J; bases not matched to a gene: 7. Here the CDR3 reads CAISGGRGIYEQYF. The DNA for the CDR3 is TGTGCCATCAGTGGGGGCAGGGGGATTTACGAGCAGTACTTC.

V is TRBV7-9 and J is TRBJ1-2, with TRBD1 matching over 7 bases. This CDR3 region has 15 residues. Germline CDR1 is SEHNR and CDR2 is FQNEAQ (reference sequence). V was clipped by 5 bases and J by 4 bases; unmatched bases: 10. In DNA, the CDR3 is TGTGCCAGCAGCAAAACAGGGGCGCCTGGCTATGGCTACACCTTC. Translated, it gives CASSKTGAPGYGYTF.

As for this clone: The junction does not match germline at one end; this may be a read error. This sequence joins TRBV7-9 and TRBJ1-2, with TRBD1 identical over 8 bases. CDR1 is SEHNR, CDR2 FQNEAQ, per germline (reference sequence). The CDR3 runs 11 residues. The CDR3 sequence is CASSGEDRDIF. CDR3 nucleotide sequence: TGTGCCAGCAGCGGGGAGGACAGGGACATCTTC.

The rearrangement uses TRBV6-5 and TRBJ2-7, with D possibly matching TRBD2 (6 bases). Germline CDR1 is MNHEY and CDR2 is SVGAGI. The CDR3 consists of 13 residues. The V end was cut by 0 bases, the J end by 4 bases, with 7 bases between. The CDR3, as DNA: TGTGCCAGCAGTTACTCTCGGGGGTACGAGCAGTACTTC. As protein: CASSYSRGYEQYF.

The CDR3 nucleotides read TGCAGCGTTTCCCGGCAGGGGGCCTTGGTCACTGAAGCTTTCTTT. This gives the protein CSVSRQGALVTEAFF. V gene TRBV29-1 combines with J gene TRBJ1-1, with TRBD1 identical over 8 bases. The germline V gene encodes CDR1 SQVTM and CDR2 ANQGSEA. This CDR3 is built from 15 residues. V was pared by 5 bases and J by 4 bases, with 12 bases of the junction left unmatched.

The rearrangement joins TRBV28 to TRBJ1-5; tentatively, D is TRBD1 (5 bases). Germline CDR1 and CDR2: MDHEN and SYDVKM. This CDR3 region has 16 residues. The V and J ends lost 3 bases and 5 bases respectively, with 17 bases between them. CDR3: CASSFIPTGGDQPQHF. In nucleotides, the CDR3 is TGTGCCAGCAGTTTCATCCCTACGGGGGGGGATCAGCCCCAGCATTTT.

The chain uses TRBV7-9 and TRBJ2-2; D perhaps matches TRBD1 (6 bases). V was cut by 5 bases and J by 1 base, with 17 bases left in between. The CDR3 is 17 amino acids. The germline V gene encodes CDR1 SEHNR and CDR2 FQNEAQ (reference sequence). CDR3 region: CASSPVALGQNTGELFF. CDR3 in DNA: TGTGCCAGCAGCCCCGTAGCCCTGGGACAGAACACCGGGGAGCTGTTTTTT. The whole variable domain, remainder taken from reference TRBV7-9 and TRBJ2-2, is DTGVSQNPRHKITKRGQNVTFRCDPISEHNRLYWYRQTLGQGPEFLTYFQNEAQLEKSRLLSDRFSAERPKGSFSTLEIQRTEQGDSAMYLCASSPVALGQNTGELFFGEGSRLTVL.

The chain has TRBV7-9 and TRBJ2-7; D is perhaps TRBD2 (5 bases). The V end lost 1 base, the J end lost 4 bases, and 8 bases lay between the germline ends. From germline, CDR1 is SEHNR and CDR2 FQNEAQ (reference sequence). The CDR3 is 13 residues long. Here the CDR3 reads CASSLDGGYEQYF. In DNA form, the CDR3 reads TGTGCCAGCAGCTTAGATGGCGGGTACGAGCAGTACTTC.

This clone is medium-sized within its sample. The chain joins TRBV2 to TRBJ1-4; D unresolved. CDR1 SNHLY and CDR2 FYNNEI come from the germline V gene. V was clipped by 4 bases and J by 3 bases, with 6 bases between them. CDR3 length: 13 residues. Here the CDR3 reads CASSAASNEKLFF. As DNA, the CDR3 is TGTGCCAGCAGTGCAGCCTCTAATGAAAAACTGTTTTTT.

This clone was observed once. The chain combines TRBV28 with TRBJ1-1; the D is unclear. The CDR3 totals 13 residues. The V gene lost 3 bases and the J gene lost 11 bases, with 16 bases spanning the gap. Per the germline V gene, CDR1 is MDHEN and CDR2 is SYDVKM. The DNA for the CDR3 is TGTGCCAGCAGTTTGGTCGGCACACTATGGGCTTTCTTT. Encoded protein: CASSLVGTLWAFF.

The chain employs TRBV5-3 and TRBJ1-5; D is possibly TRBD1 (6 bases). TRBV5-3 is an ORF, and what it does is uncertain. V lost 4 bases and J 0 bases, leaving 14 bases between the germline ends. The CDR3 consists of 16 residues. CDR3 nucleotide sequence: TGTGCCAGAAGCCCGTGGGACACAGATAGCAATCAGCCCCAGCATTTT. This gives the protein CARSPWDTDSNQPQHF.

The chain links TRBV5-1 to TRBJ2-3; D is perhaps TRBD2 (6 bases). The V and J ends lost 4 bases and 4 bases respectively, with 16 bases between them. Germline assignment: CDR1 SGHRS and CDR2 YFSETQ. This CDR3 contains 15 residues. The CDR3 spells CASSPLPLASDTQYF. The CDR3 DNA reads TGCGCCAGCAGCCCGCTTCCACTAGCTTCAGATACGCAGTATTTT.